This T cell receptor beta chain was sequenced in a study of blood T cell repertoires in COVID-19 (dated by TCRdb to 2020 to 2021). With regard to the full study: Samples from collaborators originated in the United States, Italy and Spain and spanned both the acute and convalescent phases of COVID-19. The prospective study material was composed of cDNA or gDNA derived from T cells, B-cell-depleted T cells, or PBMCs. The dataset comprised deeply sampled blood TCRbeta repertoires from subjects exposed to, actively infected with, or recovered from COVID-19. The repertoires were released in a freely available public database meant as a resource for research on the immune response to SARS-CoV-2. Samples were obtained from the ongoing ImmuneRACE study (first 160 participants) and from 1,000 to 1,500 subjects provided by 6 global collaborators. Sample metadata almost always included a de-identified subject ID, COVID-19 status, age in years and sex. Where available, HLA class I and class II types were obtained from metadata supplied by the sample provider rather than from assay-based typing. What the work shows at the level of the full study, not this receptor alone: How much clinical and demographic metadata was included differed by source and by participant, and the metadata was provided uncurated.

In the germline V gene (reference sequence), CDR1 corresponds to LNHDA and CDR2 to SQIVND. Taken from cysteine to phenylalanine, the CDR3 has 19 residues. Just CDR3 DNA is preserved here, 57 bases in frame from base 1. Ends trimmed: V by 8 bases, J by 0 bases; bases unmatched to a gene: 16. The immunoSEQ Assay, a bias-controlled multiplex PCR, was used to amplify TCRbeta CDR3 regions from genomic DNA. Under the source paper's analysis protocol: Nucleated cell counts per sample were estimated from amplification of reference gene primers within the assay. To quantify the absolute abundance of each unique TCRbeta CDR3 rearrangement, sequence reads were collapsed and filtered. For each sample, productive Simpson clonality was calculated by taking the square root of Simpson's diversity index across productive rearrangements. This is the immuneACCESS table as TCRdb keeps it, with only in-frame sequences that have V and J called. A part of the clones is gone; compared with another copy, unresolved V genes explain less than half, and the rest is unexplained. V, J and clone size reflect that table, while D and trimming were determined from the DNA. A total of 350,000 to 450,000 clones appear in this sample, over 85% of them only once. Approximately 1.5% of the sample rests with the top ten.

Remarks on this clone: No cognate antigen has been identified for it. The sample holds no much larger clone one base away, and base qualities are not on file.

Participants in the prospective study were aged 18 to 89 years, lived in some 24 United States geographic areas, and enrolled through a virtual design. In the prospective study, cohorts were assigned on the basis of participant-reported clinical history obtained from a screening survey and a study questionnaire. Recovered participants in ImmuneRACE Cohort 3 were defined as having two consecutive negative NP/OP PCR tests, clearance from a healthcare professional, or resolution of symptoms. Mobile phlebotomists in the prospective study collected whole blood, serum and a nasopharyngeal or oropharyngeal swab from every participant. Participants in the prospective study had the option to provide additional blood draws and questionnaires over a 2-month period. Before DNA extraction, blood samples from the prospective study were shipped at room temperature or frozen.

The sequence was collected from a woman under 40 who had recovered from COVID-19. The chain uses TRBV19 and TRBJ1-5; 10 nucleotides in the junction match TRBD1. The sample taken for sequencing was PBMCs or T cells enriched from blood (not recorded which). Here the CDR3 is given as CASFPKPGQGQNSNQPQHF. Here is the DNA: TGTGCCAGTTTTCCAAAACCGGGACAGGGGCAAAATAGCAATCAGCCCCAGCATTTT.